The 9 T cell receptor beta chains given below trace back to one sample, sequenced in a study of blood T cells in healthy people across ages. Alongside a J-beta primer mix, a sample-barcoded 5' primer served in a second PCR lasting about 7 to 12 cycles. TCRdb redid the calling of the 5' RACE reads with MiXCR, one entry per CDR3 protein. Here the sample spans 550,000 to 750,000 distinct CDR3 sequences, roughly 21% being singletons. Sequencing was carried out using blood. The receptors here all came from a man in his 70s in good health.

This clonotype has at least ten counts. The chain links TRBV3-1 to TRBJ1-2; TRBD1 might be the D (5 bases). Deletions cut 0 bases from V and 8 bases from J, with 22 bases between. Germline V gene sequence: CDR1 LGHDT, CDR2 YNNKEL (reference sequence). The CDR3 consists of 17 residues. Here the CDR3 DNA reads TGTGCCAGCAGCCAAGAGGATTTGGGGCAGCTCGAGGGAGGCTACACCTTC. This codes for CASSQEDLGQLEGGYTF.

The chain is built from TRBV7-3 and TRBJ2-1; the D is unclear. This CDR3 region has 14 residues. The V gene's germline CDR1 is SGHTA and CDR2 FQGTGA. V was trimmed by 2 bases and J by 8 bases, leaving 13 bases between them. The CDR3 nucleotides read TGTGCCAGCAGCTTAGGCTCAATAGGTGATGAGCAGTTCTTC. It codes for CASSLGSIGDEQFF.

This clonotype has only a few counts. Here the CDR3 reads CASSPLAATGNEQFF. The DNA of the CDR3 is TGCGCCAGCAGCCCACTAGCGGCCACGGGGAATGAGCAGTTCTTC. This chain links TRBV4-1 with TRBJ2-1; 8 nucleotides align to TRBD2. The CDR3 contains 15 residues. V lost 4 bases to trimming and J lost 7 bases; unmatched junction nucleotides: 9. Germline V lookup: CDR1 MGHRA, CDR2 YSYEKL.

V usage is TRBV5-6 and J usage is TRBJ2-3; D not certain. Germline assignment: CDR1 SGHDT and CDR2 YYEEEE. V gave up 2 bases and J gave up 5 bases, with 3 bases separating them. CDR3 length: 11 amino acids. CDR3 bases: TGTGCCAGCAGCTTTAAAGATACGCAGTATTTT. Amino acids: CASSFKDTQYF.

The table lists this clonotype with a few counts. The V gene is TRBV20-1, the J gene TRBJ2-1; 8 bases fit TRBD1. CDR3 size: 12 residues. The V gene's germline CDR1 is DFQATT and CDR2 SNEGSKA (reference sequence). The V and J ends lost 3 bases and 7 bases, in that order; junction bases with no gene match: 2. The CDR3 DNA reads TGCAGTGCTAGCGGACAGGGTAATGAGCAGTTCTTC. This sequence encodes CSASGQGNEQFF.

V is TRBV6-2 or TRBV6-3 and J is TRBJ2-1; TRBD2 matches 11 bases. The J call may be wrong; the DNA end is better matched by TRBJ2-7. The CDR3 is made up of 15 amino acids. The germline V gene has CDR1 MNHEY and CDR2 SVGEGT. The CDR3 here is CASSPGLAAYYEQYF. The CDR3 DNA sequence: TGTGCCAGCAGCCCGGGACTAGCGGCCTACTACGAGCAGTACTTC.

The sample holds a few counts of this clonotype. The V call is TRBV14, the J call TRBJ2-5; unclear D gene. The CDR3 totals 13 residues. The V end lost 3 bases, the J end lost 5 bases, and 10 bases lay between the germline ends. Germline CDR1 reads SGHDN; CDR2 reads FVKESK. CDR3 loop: CASSQGSVETQYF. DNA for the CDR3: TGTGCCAGCAGCCAGGGAAGCGTCGAGACCCAGTACTTC.

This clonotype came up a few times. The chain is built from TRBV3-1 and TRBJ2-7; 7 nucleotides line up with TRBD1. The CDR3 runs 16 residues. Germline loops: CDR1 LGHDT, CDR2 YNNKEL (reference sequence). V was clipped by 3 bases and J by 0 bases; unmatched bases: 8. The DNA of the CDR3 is TGTGCCAGCAGCCACCTGGGACAGCGGAGCTCCTACGAGCAGTACTTC. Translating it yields CASSHLGQRSSYEQYF.

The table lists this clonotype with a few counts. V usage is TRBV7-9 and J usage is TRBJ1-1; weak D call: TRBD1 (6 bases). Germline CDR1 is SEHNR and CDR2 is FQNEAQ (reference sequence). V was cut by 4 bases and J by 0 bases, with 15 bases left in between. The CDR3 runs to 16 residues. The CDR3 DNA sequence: TGTGCCAGCAGCTCAGCCCCTTGGACAGTGAACACTGAAGCTTTCTTT. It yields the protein CASSSAPWTVNTEAFF.